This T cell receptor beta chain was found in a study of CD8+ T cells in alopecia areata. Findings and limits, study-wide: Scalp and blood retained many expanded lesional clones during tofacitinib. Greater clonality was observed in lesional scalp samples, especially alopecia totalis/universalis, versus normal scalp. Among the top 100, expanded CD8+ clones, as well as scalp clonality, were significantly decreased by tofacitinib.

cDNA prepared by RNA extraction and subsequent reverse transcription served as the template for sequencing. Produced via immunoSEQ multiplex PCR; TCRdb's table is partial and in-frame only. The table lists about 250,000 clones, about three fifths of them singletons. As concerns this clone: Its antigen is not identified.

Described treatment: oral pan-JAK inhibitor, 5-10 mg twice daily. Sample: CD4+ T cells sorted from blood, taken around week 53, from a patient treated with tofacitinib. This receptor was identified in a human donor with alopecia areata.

CDR3 in amino acids: CASSSNTDTQYF. In DNA form, the CDR3 reads TGTGCCAGTAGTAGTAACACAGATACGCAGTATTTT. The J gene is TRBJ2-3, the V gene TRBV19; D unresolved. CDR1 and CDR2 (germline): LNHDA, SQIVND (reference sequence). The CDR3 contains 12 residues. Trimming removed 4 bases from V and 2 bases from J, with 4 bases in between.